Only a few counts were recorded for the clone carrying this TCR beta chain. As yet, its antigen is unknown. Researchers took blood at baseline, on cycle 4 day 1, and on cycle 7 day 1. The data stem from a study of OX40 agonist ivuxolimab in advanced cancers. Study-wide results and caveats: CD8+ T cells were the subset that, on average, had more expanded clones than CD4+. In the 0.1 to 3.0 mg/kg range, CD4+ and CD8+ blood T cells had expanded clonally by week 6.

The germline CDR1 and CDR2 sequences are SNHLY and FYNNEI. Trimming shortened V by 6 bases and J by 4 bases, and 17 bases separated the two germline ends. This CDR3 has 15 amino acids. Sequencing was performed with immunoSEQ multiplex PCR; in TCRdb, only in-frame clones are kept and a portion is missing. The sample lists 65,000 to 75,000 clones, about 91% seen once, with around 0.56% in the top ten. The chain links TRBV2 to TRBJ2-3, with unresolved D. The specimen comprised CD4+ or CD8+ T cells sorted from blood, sampled in a trial of the OX40 agonist ivuxolimab. This TCR was recovered from an adult with an advanced solid tumor such as melanoma, head and neck, liver or kidney cancer. CDR3 residues: CASRALDGQADTQYF. CDR3 coding DNA: TGTGCCAGCAGAGCTCTGGACGGTCAGGCAGATACGCAGTATTTT.